The entry that follows covers one T cell receptor (beta chain) sequence. V lost 0 bases, J lost 7 bases, and 12 bases lay in between. The CDR3 is 14 residues long. Germline CDR1 MNHEY, CDR2 SVGAGI. This sample stems from a study of blood T cell repertoires in COVID-19. Some clones are missing from TCRdb's copy, which holds only in-frame ones; the method was immunoSEQ multiplex PCR. The data hold about 230,000 clones, with 75% to 90% observed a single time. This sequence joins TRBV6-5 and TRBJ1-2, with a weak D call TRBD1 (5 bases). This sequence originates from a man aged 40-55 years with acute or convalescent COVID-19. Sequences were obtained from peripheral blood. The CDR3 region has the DNA TGTGCCAGCAGTTACTCGGGCAGGGCTTCTGGCTACACCTTC. Its protein is CASSYSGRASGYTF.